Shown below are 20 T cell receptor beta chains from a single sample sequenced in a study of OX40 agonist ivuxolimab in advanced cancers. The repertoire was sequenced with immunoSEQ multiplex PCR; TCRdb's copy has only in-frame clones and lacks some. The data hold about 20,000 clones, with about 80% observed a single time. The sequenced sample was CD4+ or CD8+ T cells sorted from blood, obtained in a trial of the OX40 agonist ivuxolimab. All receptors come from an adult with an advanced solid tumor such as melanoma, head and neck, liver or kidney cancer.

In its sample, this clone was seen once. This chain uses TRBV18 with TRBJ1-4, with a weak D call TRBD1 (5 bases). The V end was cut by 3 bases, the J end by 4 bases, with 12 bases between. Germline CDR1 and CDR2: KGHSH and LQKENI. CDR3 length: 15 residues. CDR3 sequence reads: CASSPPGLGNEKLFF. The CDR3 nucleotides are TGTGCCAGCTCACCGCCAGGGCTAGGTAATGAAAAACTGTTTTTT.

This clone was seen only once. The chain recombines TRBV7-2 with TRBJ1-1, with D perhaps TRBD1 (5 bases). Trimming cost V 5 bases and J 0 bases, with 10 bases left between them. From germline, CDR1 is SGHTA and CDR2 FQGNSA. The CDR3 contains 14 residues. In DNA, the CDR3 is TGTGCCAGCAGCAAAGAGGGGATGAACACTGAAGCTTTCTTT. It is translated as CASSKEGMNTEAFF.

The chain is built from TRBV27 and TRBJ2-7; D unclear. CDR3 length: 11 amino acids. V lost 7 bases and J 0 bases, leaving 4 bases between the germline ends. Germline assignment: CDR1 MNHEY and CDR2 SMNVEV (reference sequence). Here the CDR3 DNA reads TGTGCCAGCAACAACTCCTACGAGCAGTACTTC. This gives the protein CASNNSYEQYF.

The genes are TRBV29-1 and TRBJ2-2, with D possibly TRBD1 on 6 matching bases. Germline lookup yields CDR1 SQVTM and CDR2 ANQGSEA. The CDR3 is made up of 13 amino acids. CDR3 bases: TGCAGTTTCGCCGGGACAACCACCGGGGAGCTGTTTTTT. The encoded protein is CSFAGTTTGELFF.

CDR3 region: CASTPSAGTGYNEQFF. For the CDR3, the DNA is TGTGCCAGCACCCCAAGTGCCGGAACAGGCTACAATGAGCAGTTCTTC. The V call is TRBV27, the J call TRBJ2-1, with D maybe TRBD1 (5 bases). The CDR3 is 16 residues long. The V gene lost 7 bases and the J gene lost 3 bases, with 19 bases spanning the gap. The germline V gene encodes CDR1 MNHEY and CDR2 SMNVEV (reference sequence).

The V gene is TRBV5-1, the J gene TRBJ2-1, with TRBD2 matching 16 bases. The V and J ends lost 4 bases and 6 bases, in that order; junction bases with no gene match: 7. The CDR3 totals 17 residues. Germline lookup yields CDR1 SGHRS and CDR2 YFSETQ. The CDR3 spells CASSGTSGGAGRNEQFF. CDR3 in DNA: TGCGCCAGCAGCGGGACTAGCGGGGGGGCCGGTCGCAATGAGCAGTTCTTC.

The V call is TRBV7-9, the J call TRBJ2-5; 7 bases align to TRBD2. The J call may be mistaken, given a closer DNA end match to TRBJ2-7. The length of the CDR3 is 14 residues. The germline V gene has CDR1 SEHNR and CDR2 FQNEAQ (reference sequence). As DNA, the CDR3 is TGTGCCAGCAGCTTAAATAGCGGGTATGACGAGCAGTACTTC. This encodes CASSLNSGYDEQYF.

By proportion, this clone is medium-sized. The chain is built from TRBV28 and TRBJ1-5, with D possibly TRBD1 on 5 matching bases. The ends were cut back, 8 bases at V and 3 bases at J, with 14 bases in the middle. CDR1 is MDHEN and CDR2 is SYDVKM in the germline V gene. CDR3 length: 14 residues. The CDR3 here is CASVVGALNQPQHF. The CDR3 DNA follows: TGTGCCAGCGTCGTAGGGGCCCTCAATCAGCCCCAGCATTTT. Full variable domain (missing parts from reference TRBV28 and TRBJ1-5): DVKVTQSSRYLVKRTGEKVFLECVQDMDHENMFWYRQDPGLGLRLIYFSYDVKMKEKGDIPEGYSVSREKKERFSLILESASTNQTSMYLCASVVGALNQPQHFGDGTRLSIL.

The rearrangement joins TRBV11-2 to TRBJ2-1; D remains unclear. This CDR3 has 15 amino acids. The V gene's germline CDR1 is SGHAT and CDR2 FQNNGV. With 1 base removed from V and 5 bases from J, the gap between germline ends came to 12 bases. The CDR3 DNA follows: TGTGCCAGCAGCTTAGGGGCAACTGGCAACAATGAGCAGTTCTTC. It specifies CASSLGATGNNEQFF.

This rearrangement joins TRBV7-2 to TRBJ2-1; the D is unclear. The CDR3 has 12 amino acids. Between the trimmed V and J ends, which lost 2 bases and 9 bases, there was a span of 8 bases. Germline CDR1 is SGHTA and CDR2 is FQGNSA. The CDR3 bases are TGTGCCAGCAGCTTAACTCTGGGTGAGCAGTTCTTC. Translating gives CASSLTLGEQFF.

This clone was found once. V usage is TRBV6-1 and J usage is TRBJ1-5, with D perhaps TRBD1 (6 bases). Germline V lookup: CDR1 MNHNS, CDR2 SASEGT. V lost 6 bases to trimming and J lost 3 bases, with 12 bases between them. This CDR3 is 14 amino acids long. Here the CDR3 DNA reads TGTGCCAGCAGGAGGACAGACCTCAATCAGCCCCAGCATTTT. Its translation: CASRRTDLNQPQHF.

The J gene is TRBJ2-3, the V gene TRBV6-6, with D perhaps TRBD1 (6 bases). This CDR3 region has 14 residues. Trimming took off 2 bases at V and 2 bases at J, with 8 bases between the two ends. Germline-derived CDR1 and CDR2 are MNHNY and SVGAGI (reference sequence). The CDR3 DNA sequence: TGTGCCAGCAGTTACAACAGGGCCACAGATACGCAGTATTTT. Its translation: CASSYNRATDTQYF.

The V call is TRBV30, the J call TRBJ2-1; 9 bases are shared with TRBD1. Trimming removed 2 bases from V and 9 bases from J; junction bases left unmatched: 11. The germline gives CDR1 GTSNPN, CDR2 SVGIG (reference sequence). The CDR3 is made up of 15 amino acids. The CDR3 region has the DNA TGTGCCTGGAGTAATCCGGGACAGGGTTTGGGTGAGCAGTTCTTC. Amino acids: CAWSNPGQGLGEQFF.

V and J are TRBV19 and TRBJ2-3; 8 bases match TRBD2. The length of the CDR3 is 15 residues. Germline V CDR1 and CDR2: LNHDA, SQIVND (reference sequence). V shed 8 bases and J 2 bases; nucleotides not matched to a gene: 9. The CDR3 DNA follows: TGTGCCAGTGGAGCGTGGGGACTAGTCACAGATACGCAGTATTTT. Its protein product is CASGAWGLVTDTQYF.

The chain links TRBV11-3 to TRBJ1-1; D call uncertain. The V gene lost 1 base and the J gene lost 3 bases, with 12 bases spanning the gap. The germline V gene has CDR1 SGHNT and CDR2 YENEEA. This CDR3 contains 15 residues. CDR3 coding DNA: TGTGCCAGCAGCTTAGGGCGTTCAAGAGACACTGAAGCTTTCTTT. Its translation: CASSLGRSRDTEAFF.

CDR3 in DNA: TGTGCCAGCGGCACATTGGCTAGCGGTGATACCGGGGAGCTGTTTTTT. It yields the protein CASGTLASGDTGELFF. This chain joins TRBV7-2 and TRBJ2-2, with 7 bases lining up with TRBD2. The CDR3 contains 16 residues. Germline lookup yields CDR1 SGHTA and CDR2 FQGNSA. V was pared by 8 bases and J by 5 bases, with 14 bases of the junction left unmatched.

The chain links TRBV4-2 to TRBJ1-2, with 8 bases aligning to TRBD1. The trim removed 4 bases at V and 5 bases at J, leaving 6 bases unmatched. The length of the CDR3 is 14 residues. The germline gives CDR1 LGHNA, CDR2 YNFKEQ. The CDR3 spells CASSLDRVEYGYTF. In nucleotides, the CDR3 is TGTGCCAGCAGCCTGGACAGGGTCGAGTATGGCTACACCTTC.

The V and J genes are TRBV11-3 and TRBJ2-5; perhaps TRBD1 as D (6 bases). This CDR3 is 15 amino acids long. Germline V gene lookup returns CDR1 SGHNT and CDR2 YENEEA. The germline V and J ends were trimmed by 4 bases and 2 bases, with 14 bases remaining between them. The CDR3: CASSSGTGFQETQYF. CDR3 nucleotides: TGTGCCAGCAGCTCCGGTACAGGGTTTCAAGAGACCCAGTACTTC.

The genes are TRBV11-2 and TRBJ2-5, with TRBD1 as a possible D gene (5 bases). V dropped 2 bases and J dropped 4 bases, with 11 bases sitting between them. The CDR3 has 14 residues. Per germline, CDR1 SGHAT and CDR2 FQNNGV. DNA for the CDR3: TGTGCCAGCAGCTTATTAGGGGTAACAGAGACCCAGTACTTC. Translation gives CASSLLGVTETQYF.

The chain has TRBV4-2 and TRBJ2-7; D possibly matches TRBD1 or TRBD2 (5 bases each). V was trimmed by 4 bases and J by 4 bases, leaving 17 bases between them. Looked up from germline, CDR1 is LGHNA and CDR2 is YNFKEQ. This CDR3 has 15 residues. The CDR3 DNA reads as TGTGCCAGCAGCCTCCGGGACCTAAATCGATACGAGCAGTACTTC. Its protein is CASSLRDLNRYEQYF.